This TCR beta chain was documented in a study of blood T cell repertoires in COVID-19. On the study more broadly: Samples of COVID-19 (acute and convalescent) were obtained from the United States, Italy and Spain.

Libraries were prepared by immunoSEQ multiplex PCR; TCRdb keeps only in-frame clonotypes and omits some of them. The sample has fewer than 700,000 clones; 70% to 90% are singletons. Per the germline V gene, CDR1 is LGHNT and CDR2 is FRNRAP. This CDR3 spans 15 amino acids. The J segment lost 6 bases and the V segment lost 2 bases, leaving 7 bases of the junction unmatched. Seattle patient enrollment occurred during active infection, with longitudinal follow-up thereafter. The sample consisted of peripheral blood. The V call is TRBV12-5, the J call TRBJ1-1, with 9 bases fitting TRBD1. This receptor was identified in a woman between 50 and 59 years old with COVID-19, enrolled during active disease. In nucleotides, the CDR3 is TGTGCTAGTGGTTTGCCGGGACAGGGTAGGGCTGAAGCTTTCTTT. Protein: CASGLPGQGRAEAFF.